The 27 T cell receptor beta chains listed next were all sequenced from one sample in a study of blood T cell repertoires in COVID-19. Sequencing was performed with immunoSEQ multiplex PCR; in TCRdb, only in-frame clones are kept and a portion is missing. The sample consists of almost 400,000 clones, over 75% of them appearing once. The sample taken for sequencing was peripheral blood. These receptors were taken from a woman aged 60-70 years with COVID-19, enrolled during active disease.

The rearrangement joins TRBV19 to TRBJ2-7; tentatively, D is TRBD2 (6 bases). Trimming removed 0 bases at V and 7 bases at J, with 16 bases between. CDR1 is LNHDA and CDR2 is SQIVND in the germline V gene (reference sequence). The CDR3 is made up of 15 amino acids. DNA for the CDR3: TGTGCCAGTAGTATAGATCGGAACACACGGGGGGAGCAGTACTTC. It encodes CASSIDRNTRGEQYF.

In this sample, this clone turned up once. The chain is built from TRBV24-1 and TRBJ1-4; D may be TRBD1 (5 bases). Germline values: CDR1 KGHDR, CDR2 SFDVKD. The CDR3 totals 16 residues. Trimming removed 4 bases at V and 0 bases at J, with 11 bases between. CDR3 protein: CATSDPAGPTNEKLFF. For the CDR3, the DNA is TGTGCCACCAGTGACCCAGCGGGGCCAACTAATGAAAAACTGTTTTTT.

V gene TRBV9 combines with J gene TRBJ2-3; 11 nucleotides match TRBD2. The J segment lost 0 bases and the V segment lost 4 bases, leaving 4 bases of the junction unmatched. The CDR3 sequence is 16 residues long. The germline gives CDR1 SGDLS, CDR2 YYNGEE. The CDR3 bases are TGTGCCAGCAGCCTCCCTAGCGGGGGGAGCACAGATACGCAGTATTTT. This translates into CASSLPSGGSTDTQYF.

The J gene is TRBJ1-2, the V gene TRBV29-1; 10 nucleotides line up with TRBD1. V shed 4 bases and J 2 bases; nucleotides not matched to a gene: 1. Germline CDR1 SQVTM, CDR2 ANQGSEA. The CDR3 sequence is 13 residues long. The CDR3 DNA reads as TGCAGCGTTGGGGGACAGGGGAACTATGGCTACACCTTC. Its translation: CSVGGQGNYGYTF.

V gene TRBV27 combines with J gene TRBJ2-7; 7 positions match TRBD2. Germline CDR1 and CDR2: MNHEY and SMNVEV (reference sequence). This CDR3 spans 16 amino acids. After removal of 2 bases from V and 7 bases from J, the junction contained 14 bases not matched to a gene. The CDR3 protein is CASSLGFAGPGGEQYF. The CDR3 bases are TGTGCCAGCAGTTTAGGCTTTGCAGGCCCGGGGGGTGAGCAGTACTTC.

This sequence joins TRBV6-6 and TRBJ1-4; 8 bases line up with TRBD1. The CDR3 covers 14 residues. Germline V gene sequence: CDR1 MNHNY, CDR2 SVGAGI (reference sequence). V was clipped by 2 bases and J by 10 bases; unmatched bases: 6. CDR3 in DNA: TGTGCCAGCAGTTACGGGACAGGCATACCAAAACTGTTTTTT. Translation: CASSYGTGIPKLFF.

The V gene is TRBV5-4, the J gene TRBJ2-7, with 8 positions matching TRBD1. The germline V gene encodes CDR1 SGHNT and CDR2 YYREEE (reference sequence). CDR3 size: 14 residues. Trimming took 1 base from V and 3 from J; bases not matched to a gene: 3. In DNA, the CDR3 is TGTGCCAGCAGCTTGCCAGGGGGCTACTACGAGCAGTACTTC. Protein product: CASSLPGGYYEQYF.

The chain employs TRBV25-1 and TRBJ2-7; TRBD2 might be the D (5 bases). V dropped 5 bases and J dropped 7 bases, with 15 bases sitting between them. The CDR3 runs 13 residues. CDR1 is MGHDK, CDR2 SYGVNS, per germline. Here the CDR3 reads CASSLTGSLEQYF. CDR3 nucleotides: TGTGCCAGCAGTCTTACGGGGAGTCTTGAGCAGTACTTC.

The gene calls are TRBV11-2 and TRBJ2-7; possible D gene TRBD1, 6 bases. The CDR3 is 11 amino acids. V shed 6 bases and J shed 6 bases, with 9 bases lying between them. Germline-derived CDR1 and CDR2 are SGHAT and FQNNGV. The CDR3 sequence is CASRSTGEQYF. CDR3 nucleotide sequence: TGTGCCAGCAGATCGACAGGCGAGCAGTACTTC.

The J gene is TRBJ2-2, the V gene TRBV6-5, with D unclear. The CDR3 is 12 amino acids. V was shortened by 5 bases and J by 1 base, with 2 bases between the two germline ends. CDR1 and CDR2 from the germline V gene are MNHEY and SVGAGI. This chain's CDR3 is CASSLNTGELFF. In DNA form, the CDR3 reads TGTGCCAGCAGTCTGAACACCGGGGAGCTGTTTTTT.

The chain joins TRBV5-4 to TRBJ2-3, with D perhaps matching TRBD2 (6 bases). Between the trimmed V and J ends, which lost 1 base and 1 base, there was a span of 7 bases. CDR3 length equals 14 residues. From germline, CDR1 is SGHNT and CDR2 YYREEE (reference sequence). CDR3: CASSLRGGTDTQYF. The CDR3 DNA is TGTGCCAGCAGCTTGCGCGGGGGCACAGATACGCAGTATTTT. The whole variable domain, filled in from reference TRBV5-4 and TRBJ2-3, reads ETGVTQSPTHLIKTRGQQVTLRCSSQSGHNTVSWYQQALGQGPQFIFQYYREEENGRGNFPPRFSGLQFPNYSSELNVNALELDDSALYLCASSLRGGTDTQYFGPGTRLTVL.

The J gene is TRBJ2-1, the V gene TRBV4-1; 11 bases line up with TRBD2. The V segment lost 4 bases and the J segment 3 bases; nucleotides outside the gene matches: 2. This CDR3 has 15 amino acids. The germline V gene has CDR1 MGHRA and CDR2 YSYEKL. In DNA, the CDR3 is TGCGCCAGCAGCCTTAGCGGGGGGGACTACAATGAGCAGTTCTTC. Amino acid sequence: CASSLSGGDYNEQFF.

The count of this clone is one. This rearrangement joins TRBV6-5 to TRBJ2-1, with 10 positions matching TRBD2. This CDR3 is built from 15 residues. Germline V gene sequence: CDR1 MNHEY, CDR2 SVGAGI. The junction had 4 bases not matched to a gene; V was cut back by 2 bases and J by 6 bases. CDR3 DNA sequence: TGTGCCAGCAGTTACGGTAGCGGGGGGAGCAATGAGCAGTTCTTC. Amino acid sequence: CASSYGSGGSNEQFF.

V usage is TRBV11-2 and J usage is TRBJ1-1; TRBD1 is a possible D gene (6 bases). The CDR3 loop spans 14 amino acids. CDR1 is SGHAT and CDR2 is FQNNGV in the germline V gene. Trimming stripped 3 bases from V and 3 bases from J, with 11 bases between. The CDR3 region has the DNA TGTGCCAGCAGCTTGTGGCAGGGGTACACTGAAGCTTTCTTT. Its translation: CASSLWQGYTEAFF.

The chain has TRBV5-1 and TRBJ2-7; D perhaps matches TRBD1 (5 bases). CDR3 length: 13 amino acids. V was trimmed by 5 bases and J by 4 bases, leaving 13 bases between them. Per the germline V gene, CDR1 is SGHRS and CDR2 is YFSETQ. CDR3 nucleotides: TGCGCCAGCAGAGGGGAAGGTCGTTACGAGCAGTACTTC. This encodes CASRGEGRYEQYF.

The chain joins TRBV18 to TRBJ2-1; D is perhaps TRBD1 (7 bases). Trimming cost V 6 bases and J 3 bases, with 15 bases left between them. The CDR3 covers 15 residues. Germline loops: CDR1 KGHSH, CDR2 LQKENI. The CDR3 region is CASSGNRGLYNEQFF. CDR3 DNA sequence: TGTGCCAGCTCCGGGAACAGGGGACTCTACAATGAGCAGTTCTTC.

J is TRBJ1-2 and V is TRBV19; D is possibly TRBD1 (5 bases). Per germline, CDR1 LNHDA and CDR2 SQIVND (reference sequence). The CDR3 consists of 14 residues. Deletions cut 8 bases from V and 8 bases from J, with 21 bases between. For the CDR3, the DNA is TGTGCCAGTGCGAATTTCGGGGGGACGTCCGGCTACACCTTC. Amino acid sequence: CASANFGGTSGYTF.

The chain uses TRBV6-6 and TRBJ2-2; 7 bases align to TRBD2. This CDR3 contains 18 residues. V lost 5 bases, J lost 5 bases, and 17 bases stayed unmatched. CDR1 is MNHNY, CDR2 SVGAGI, per germline (reference sequence). The CDR3 bases are TGTGCCAGCAGTCCCCGGCAATATGTGGGGGGGAGAACCGGGGAGCTGTTTTTT. It is translated as CASSPRQYVGGRTGELFF.

The DNA of the CDR3 is TGTGCCAGCTCACAACGGGCTTTGGAGGGCACTGAAGCTTTCTTT. Translated: CASSQRALEGTEAFF. This chain uses TRBV18 with TRBJ1-1; D is ambiguous. There are 15 residues in the CDR3. Trimming left V 4 bases short and J 4 bases short, with 16 bases between. CDR1 is KGHSH, CDR2 LQKENI, per germline.

V usage is TRBV6-5 and J usage is TRBJ2-1, with D possibly being TRBD2 (6 bases). There are 13 residues in the CDR3. Trimming removed 6 bases from V and 6 bases from J, with 12 bases in between. Germline CDR1 MNHEY, CDR2 SVGAGI. CDR3 in amino acids: CASSLSGGNEQFF. CDR3 nucleotide sequence: TGTGCCAGCAGCCTCTCCGGGGGCAATGAGCAGTTCTTC.

The CDR3 DNA reads as TGTGCCAGCAGTTCGTCGGGACTCCAAGCCCTCCACTTT. Protein: CASSSSGLQALHF. The chain carries TRBV6-5 and TRBJ1-6; D perhaps matches TRBD1 (5 bases). Germline CDR1 MNHEY, CDR2 SVGAGI. This CDR3 spans 13 amino acids. The V end lost 4 bases, the J end lost 14 bases, and 15 bases lay between the germline ends.

The CDR3 is CASSPYSDQPQHF. CDR3 in DNA: TGTGCCAGTAGTCCTTACAGTGATCAGCCCCAGCATTTT. The V gene is TRBV19, the J gene TRBJ1-5; D is unresolved. This CDR3 is 13 amino acids long. Germline V gene lookup returns CDR1 LNHDA and CDR2 SQIVND (reference sequence). V was pared by 5 bases and J by 5 bases, with 10 bases between.

The chain has TRBV25-1 and TRBJ2-7, with D tentatively TRBD2 (6 bases). Germline V gene lookup returns CDR1 MGHDK and CDR2 SYGVNS. V was shortened by 2 bases and J by 4 bases, with 12 bases between the two germline ends. The CDR3 runs 14 residues. In DNA form, the CDR3 reads TGTGCCAGCAGTGAAGTGGCGGGAATTTACGAGCAGTACTTC. Its translation is CASSEVAGIYEQYF.

The rearrangement joins TRBV5-1 to TRBJ2-5; D is uncertain. Between the trimmed V and J ends, which lost 0 bases and 3 bases, there was a span of 9 bases. Per the germline V gene, CDR1 is SGHRS and CDR2 is YFSETQ. The CDR3 covers 14 residues. The CDR3 bases are TGCGCCAGCAGCTTGGTAACAATAAAAGAGACCCAGTACTTC. Translated, it gives CASSLVTIKETQYF.

The chain combines TRBV5-1 with TRBJ2-5; TRBD1 might be the D (6 bases). The germline gives CDR1 SGHRS, CDR2 YFSETQ. This CDR3 has 13 residues. Trimming took off 1 base at V and 5 bases at J, with 9 bases between the two ends. In DNA, the CDR3 is TGCGCCAGCAGCTTGTTGAGGGGGGAGACCCAGTACTTC. Translated: CASSLLRGETQYF.

This clone was counted only a few times. The V and J genes are TRBV28 and TRBJ2-2; tentatively, D is TRBD2 (6 bases). The CDR3 spans 16 residues. The germline V gene has CDR1 MDHEN and CDR2 SYDVKM. Trimming stripped 4 bases from V and 0 bases from J, with 12 bases between. The chain's CDR3 is CASSYGGSPNTGELFF. The CDR3 DNA is TGTGCCAGCAGTTACGGGGGTAGTCCGAACACCGGGGAGCTGTTTTTT.

The V call is TRBV5-1, the J call TRBJ2-3, with D possibly matching TRBD2 (6 bases). Deletions cut 5 bases from V and 4 bases from J, with 14 bases between. Germline V gene lookup returns CDR1 SGHRS and CDR2 YFSETQ. This CDR3 comprises 14 residues. CDR3 residues: CASSGRGEADTQYF. In DNA, the CDR3 is TGCGCCAGCAGTGGGCGGGGTGAGGCAGATACGCAGTATTTT.